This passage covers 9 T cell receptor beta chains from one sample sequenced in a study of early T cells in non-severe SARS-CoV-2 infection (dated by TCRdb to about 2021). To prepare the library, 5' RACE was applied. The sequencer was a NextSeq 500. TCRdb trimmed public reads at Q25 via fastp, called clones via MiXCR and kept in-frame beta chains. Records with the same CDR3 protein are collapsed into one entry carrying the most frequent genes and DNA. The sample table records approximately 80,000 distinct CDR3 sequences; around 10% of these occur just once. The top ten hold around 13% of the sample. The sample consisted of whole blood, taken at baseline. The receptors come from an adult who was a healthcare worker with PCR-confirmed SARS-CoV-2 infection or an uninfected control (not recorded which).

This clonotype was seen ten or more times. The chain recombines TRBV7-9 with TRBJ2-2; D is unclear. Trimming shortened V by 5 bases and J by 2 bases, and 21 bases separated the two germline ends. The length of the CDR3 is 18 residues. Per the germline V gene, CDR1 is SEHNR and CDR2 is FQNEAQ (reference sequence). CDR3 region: CASSTTTPRTGNTGELFF. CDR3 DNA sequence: TGTGCCAGCAGCACAACCACGCCCAGGACGGGCAACACCGGGGAGCTGTTTTTT.

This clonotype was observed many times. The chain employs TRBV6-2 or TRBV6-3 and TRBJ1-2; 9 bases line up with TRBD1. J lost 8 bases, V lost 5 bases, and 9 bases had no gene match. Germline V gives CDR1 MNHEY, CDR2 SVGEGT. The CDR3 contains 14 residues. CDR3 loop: CASSLLGTGSGYTF. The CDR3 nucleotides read TGTGCCAGCAGTCTACTGGGGACAGGGAGCGGCTACACCTTC.

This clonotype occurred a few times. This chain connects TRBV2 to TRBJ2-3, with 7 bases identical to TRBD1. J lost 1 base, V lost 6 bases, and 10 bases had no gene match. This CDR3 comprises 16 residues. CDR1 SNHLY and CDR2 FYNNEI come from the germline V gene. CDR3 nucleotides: TGTGCCAGCAGGGGGCTGAGGCAGGGGGGCACAGATACGCAGTATTTT. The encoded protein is CASRGLRQGGTDTQYF.

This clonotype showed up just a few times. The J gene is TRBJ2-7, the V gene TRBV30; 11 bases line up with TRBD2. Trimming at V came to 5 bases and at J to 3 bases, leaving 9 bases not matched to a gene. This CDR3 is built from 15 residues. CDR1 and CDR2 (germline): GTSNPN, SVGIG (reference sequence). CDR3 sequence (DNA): TGTGCCTGGGTGCCATCCGGGACTAGCGGCTACGAGCAGTACTTC. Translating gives CAWVPSGTSGYEQYF.

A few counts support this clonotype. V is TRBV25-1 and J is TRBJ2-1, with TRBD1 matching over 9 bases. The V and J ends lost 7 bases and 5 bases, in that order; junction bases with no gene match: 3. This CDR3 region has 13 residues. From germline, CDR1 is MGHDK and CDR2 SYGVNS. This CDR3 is CASKRTGDNEQFF. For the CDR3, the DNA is TGTGCCAGCAAACGGACAGGGGACAATGAGCAGTTCTTC.

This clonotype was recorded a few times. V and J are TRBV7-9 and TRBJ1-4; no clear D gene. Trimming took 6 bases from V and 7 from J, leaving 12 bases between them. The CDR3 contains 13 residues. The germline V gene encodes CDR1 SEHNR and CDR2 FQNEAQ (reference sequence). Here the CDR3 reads CASSTSDGEKLFF. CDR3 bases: TGTGCCAGCAGTACGTCAGATGGTGAAAAACTGTTTTTT.

CDR3 amino acids: CASSPGVHTDTQYF. The DNA for the CDR3 is TGTGCCAGCAGCCCTGGAGTACACACAGATACGCAGTATTTT. This chain joins TRBV9 and TRBJ2-3; D remains ambiguous. Trimming took 4 bases from V and 2 from J, leaving 11 bases between them. The CDR3 contains 14 residues. CDR1 is SGDLS, CDR2 YYNGEE, per germline.

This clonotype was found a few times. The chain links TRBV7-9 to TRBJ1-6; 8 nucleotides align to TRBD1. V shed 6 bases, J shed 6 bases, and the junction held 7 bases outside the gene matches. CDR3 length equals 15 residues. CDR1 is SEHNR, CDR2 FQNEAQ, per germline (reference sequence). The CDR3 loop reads CASRSGQGGNSPLHF. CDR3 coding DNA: TGTGCCAGCAGGTCCGGACAGGGCGGTAATTCACCCCTCCACTTT.

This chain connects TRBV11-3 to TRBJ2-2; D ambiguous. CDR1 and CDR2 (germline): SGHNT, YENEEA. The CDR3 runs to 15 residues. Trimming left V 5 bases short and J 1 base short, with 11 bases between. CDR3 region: CASSARSENTGELFF. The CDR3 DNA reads TGTGCCAGCAGCGCCCGCAGCGAGAACACCGGGGAGCTGTTTTTT. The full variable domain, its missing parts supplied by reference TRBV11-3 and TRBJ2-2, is EAGVVQSPRYKIIEKKQPVAFWCNPISGHNTLYWYLQNLGQGPELLIRYENEEAVDDSQLPKDRFSAERLKGVDSTLKIQPAELGDSAVYLCASSARSENTGELFFGEGSRLTVL.